This T cell receptor beta chain was sequenced during a study of T cell responses to AZD1222 COVID-19 vaccine. Concerning this clone: Antigen: not known.

Study results and limitations: No repertoire was sampled before or during the peak T cell response, only after it.

CDR1 is KGHDR, CDR2 SFDVKD, per germline. The CDR3 sequence is 14 residues long. Trimming removed 1 base at V and 5 bases at J, with 7 bases between. Sequencing used immunoSEQ multiplex PCR; TCRdb keeps in-frame clones, though not all of them. The sample consists of some 150,000 clones, 75% to 95% of them appearing once. Source: peripheral blood, taken 28 days after the second AZD1222 dose. This clonotype was obtained from an adult who received the AZD1222 COVID-19 vaccine. The chain is built from TRBV24-1 and TRBJ2-2, with a tentative D call TRBD2 (6 bases). The chain's CDR3 is CATSDFGRTGELFF. The CDR3 DNA reads TGTGCCACCAGTGATTTTGGGAGGACCGGGGAGCTGTTTTTT.